One T cell receptor beta chain is described in this entry. Its antigen is undetermined. The germline gives CDR1 MDHEN, CDR2 SYDVKM. This CDR3 has 16 residues. Losses at the gene ends were 5 bases for V and 0 bases for J; bases not matched to a gene: 5. Primers for the PCR totalled 60 Vbeta and 13 Jbeta. Profiled with immunoSEQ multiplex PCR; TCRdb holds only in-frame clones, not every one. The data contain some 160,000 clones, over 75% of them seen just once; the ten biggest clones take up 1% to 1.5%. The data derive from a study of cytomegalovirus exposure and HLA in healthy donors. Overall study findings and caveats: When analyzed later, a missense DCLRE1C variant was found to be linked to TCR beta V- and J-gene trimming.

The V and J genes are TRBV28 and TRBJ2-1, with 9 bases matching TRBD2. This receptor was obtained from a man over 45 in good health and CMV-seropositive. Sequenced input: PBMCs. The CDR3 DNA sequence: TGTGCCAGCAGTCCGATTAGCGGGGGCTCCTACAATGAGCAGTTCTTC. This sequence encodes CASSPISGGSYNEQFF.